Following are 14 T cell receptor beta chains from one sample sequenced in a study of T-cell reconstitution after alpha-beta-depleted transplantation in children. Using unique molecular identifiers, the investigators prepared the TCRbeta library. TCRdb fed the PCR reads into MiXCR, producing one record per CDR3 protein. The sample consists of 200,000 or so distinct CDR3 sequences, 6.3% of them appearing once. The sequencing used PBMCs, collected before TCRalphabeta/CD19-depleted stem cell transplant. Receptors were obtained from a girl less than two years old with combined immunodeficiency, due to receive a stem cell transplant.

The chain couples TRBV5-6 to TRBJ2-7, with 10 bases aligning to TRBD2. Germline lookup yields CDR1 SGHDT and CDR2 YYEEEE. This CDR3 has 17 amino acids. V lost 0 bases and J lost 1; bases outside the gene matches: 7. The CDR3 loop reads CASSLASGSRQSYEQYF. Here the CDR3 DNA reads TGTGCCAGCAGCTTGGCTAGCGGGAGCCGCCAGTCCTACGAGCAGTACTTC.

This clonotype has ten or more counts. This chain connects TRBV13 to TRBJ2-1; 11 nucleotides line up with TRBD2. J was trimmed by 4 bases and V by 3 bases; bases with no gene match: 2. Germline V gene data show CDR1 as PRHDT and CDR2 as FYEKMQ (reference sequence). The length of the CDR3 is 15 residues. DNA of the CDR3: TGTGCCAGCAGCTTCCCTAGCGGGGGGTACAATGAGCAGTTCTTC. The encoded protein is CASSFPSGGYNEQFF.

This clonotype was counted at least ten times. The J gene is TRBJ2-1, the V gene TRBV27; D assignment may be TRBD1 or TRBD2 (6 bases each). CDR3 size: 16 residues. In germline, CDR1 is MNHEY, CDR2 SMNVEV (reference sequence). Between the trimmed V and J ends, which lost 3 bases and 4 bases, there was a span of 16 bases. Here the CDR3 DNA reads TGTGCCAGCAGTTTTAGGGGGGCCCCGCATTACAATGAGCAGTTCTTC. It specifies CASSFRGAPHYNEQFF.

The CDR3 DNA is TGTGCCAGCAGACATAAGGAGGGGCCAACCTACGAGCAGTACTTC. It encodes CASRHKEGPTYEQYF. The rearrangement uses TRBV7-8 and TRBJ2-7, with a tentative D call TRBD2 (6 bases). The CDR3 contains 15 residues. V was cut by 6 bases and J by 2 bases, with 17 bases left in between. Germline-derived CDR1 and CDR2 are SGHVS and FQNEAQ. Full variable domain (outside the CDR3, taken from reference TRBV7-8 and TRBJ2-7): GAGVSQSPRYKVAKRGQDVALRCDPISGHVSLFWYQQALGQGPEFLTYFQNEAQLDKSGLPSDRFFAERPEGSVSTLKIQRTQQEDSAVYLCASRHKEGPTYEQYFGPGTRLTVT.

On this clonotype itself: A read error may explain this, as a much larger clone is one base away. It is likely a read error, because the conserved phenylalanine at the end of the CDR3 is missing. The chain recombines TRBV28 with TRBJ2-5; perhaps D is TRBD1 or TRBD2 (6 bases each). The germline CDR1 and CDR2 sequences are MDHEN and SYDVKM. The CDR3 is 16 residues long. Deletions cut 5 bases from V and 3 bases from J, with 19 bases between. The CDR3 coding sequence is TGTGCCAGCAGTCTACGCGGGGCAGGGGCCGAAGAGACCCAGTACGTC. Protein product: CASSLRGAGAEETQYV.

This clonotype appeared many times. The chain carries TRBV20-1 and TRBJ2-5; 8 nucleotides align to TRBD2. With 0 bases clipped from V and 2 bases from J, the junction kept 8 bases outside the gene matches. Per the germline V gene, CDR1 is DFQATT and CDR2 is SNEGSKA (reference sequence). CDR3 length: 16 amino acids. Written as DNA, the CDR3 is TGCAGTGCTAGAGATTGGTTGACTAGCGCTCAAGAGACCCAGTACTTC. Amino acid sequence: CSARDWLTSAQETQYF.

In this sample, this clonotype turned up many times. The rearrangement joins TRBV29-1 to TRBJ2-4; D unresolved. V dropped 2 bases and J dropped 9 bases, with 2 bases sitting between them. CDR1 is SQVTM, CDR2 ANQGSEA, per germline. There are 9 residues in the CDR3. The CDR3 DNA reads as TGCAGCGTTGAACCCATTCAGTACTTC. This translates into CSVEPIQYF.

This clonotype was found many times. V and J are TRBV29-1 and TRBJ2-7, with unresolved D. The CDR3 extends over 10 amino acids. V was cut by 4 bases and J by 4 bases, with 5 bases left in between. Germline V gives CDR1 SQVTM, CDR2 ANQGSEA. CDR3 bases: TGCAGCGTTGTGGATTACGAGCAGTACTTC. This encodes CSVVDYEQYF.

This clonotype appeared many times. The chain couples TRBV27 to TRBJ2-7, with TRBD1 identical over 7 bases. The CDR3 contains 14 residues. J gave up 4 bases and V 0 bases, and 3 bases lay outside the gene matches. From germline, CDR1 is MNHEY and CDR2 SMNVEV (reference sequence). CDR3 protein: CASSLSGGPYEQYF. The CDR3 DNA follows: TGTGCCAGCAGTTTATCAGGGGGCCCGTACGAGCAGTACTTC.

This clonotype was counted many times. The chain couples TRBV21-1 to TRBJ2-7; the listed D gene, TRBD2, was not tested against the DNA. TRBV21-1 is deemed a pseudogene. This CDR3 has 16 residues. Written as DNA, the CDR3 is TGTGCCAGCAGCAAAGGGAAGCTAGCGGTCTCCTACGAGCAGTACTTC. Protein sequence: CASSKGKLAVSYEQYF.

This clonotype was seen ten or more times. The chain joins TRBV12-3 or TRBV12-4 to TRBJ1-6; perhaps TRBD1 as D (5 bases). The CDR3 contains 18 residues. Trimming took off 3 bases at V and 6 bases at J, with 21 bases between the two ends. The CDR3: CASSFISGEGFSNSPLHF. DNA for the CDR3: TGTGCCAGCAGTTTTATTTCCGGGGAGGGGTTCAGTAATTCACCCCTCCACTTT.

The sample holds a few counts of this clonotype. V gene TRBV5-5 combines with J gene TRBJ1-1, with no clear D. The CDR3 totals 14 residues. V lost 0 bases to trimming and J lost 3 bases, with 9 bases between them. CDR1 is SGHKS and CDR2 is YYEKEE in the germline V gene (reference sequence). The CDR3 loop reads CASSLAPGYTEAFF. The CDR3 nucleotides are TGTGCCAGCAGCTTGGCCCCAGGTTACACTGAAGCTTTCTTT. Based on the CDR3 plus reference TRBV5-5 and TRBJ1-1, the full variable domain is DAGVTQSPTHLIKTRGQQVTLRCSPISGHKSVSWYQQVLGQGPQFIFQYYEKEERGRGNFPDRFSARQFPNYSSELNVNALLLGDSALYLCASSLAPGYTEAFFGQGTRLTVV.

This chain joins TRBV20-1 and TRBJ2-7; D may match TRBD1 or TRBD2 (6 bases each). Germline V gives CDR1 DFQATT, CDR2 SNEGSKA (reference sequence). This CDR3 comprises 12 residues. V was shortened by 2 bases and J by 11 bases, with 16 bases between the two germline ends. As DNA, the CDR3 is TGCAGTGCTAGATACTCAGGGGCTAGCGAGTACTTC. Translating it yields CSARYSGASEYF.

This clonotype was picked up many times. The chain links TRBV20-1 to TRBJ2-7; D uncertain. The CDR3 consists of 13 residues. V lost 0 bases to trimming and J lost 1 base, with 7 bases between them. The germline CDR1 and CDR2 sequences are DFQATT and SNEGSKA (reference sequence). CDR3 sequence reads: CSAREGLSYEQYF. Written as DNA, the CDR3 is TGCAGTGCTAGAGAGGGTTTGTCCTACGAGCAGTACTTC.